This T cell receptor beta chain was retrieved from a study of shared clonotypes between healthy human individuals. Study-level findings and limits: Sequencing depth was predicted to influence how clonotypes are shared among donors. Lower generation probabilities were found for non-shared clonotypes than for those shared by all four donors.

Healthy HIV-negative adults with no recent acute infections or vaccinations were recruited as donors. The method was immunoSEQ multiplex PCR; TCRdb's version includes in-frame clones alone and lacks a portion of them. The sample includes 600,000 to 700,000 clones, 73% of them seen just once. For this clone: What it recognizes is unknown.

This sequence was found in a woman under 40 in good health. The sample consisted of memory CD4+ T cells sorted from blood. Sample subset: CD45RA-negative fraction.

CDR3 DNA sequence: TGTGCCAGCAGTGACAGGGAAATTGGTGAGCAGTACTTC. It encodes CASSDREIGEQYF. The rearrangement links TRBV25-1 to TRBJ2-7, with D possibly TRBD1 on 5 matching bases. Germline-derived CDR1 and CDR2 are MGHDK and SYGVNS. The CDR3 totals 13 residues. With 3 bases removed from V and 7 bases from J, the gap between germline ends came to 13 bases.